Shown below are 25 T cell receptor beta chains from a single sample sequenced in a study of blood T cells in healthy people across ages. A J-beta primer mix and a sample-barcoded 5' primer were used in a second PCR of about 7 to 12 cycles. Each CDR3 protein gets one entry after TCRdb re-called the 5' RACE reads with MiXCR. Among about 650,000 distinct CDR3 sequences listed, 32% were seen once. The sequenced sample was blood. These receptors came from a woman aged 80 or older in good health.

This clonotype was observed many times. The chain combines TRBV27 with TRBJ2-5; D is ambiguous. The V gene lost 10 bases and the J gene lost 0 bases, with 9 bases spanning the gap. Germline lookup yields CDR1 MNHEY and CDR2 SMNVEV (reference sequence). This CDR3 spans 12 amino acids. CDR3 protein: CAKPRYQETQYF. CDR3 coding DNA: TGTGCCAAGCCGAGGTACCAAGAGACCCAGTACTTC.

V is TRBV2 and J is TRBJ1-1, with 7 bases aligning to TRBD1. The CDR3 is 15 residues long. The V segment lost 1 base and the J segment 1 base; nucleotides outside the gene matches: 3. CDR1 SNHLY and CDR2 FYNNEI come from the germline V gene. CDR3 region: CASSEVTGWNTEAFF. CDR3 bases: TGTGCCAGCAGTGAAGTGACAGGGTGGAACACTGAAGCTTTCTTT.

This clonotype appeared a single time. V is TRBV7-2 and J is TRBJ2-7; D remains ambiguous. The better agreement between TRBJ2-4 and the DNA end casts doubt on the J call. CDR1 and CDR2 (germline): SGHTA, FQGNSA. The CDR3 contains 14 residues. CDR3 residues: CASSLTEPKNIQYF. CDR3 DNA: TGTGCCAGCAGCTTAACGGAACCTAAAAACATTCAGTACTTC.

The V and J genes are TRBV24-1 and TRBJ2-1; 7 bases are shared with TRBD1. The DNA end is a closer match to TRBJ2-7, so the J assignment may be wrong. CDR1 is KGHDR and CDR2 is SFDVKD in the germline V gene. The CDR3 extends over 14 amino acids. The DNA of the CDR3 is TGTGCCACCAGTTTGGGGACAGCATCCTACGAGCAGTACTTC. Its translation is CATSLGTASYEQYF.

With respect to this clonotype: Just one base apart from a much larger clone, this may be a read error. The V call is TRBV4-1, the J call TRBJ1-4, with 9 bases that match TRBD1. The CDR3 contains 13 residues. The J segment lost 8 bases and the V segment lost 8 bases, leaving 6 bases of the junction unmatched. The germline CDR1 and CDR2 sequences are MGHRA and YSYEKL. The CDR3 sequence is CASLRTGDEKLFF. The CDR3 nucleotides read TGCGCCAGCTTGCGGACAGGGGACGAAAAACTGTTTTTT.

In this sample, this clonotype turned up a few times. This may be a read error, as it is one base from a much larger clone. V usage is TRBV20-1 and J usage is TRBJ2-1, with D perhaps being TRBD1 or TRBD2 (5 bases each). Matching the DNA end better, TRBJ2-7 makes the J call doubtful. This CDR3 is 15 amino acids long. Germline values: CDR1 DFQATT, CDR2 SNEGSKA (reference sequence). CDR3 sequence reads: CSARDFAGAYNEQYF. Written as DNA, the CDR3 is TGCAGTGCTAGAGATTTTGCCGGGGCCTACAATGAGCAGTACTTC.

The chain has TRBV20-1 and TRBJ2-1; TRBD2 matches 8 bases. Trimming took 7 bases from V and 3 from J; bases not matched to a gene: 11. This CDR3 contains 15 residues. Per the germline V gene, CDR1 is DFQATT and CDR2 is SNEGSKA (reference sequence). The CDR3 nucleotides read TGCAGTGAGCGTGAAGCGGGAGTTTTCTACAATGAGCAGTTCTTC. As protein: CSEREAGVFYNEQFF.

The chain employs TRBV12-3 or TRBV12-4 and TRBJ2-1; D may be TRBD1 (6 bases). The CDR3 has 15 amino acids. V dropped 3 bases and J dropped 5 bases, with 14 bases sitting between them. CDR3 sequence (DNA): TGTGCCAGCAGTTTGCTTCGGACAGCCCACAATGAGCAGTTCTTC. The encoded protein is CASSLLRTAHNEQFF.

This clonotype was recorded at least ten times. CDR3 protein: CASSVANSPTYEQYF. The CDR3 nucleotides read TGTGCCAGCAGCGTAGCCAATAGTCCAACCTACGAGCAGTACTTC. The rearrangement uses TRBV9 and TRBJ2-7; D call uncertain. V lost 0 bases and J 2 bases, leaving 12 bases between the germline ends. CDR1 is SGDLS, CDR2 YYNGEE, per germline. The CDR3 length is 15 residues.

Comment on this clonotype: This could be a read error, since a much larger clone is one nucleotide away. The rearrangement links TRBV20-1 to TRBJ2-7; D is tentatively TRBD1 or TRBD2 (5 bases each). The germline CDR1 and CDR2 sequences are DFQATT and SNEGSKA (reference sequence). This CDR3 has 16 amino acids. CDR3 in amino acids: CSARAPSGTFSYGQYF. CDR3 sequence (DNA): TGCAGTGCTAGAGCCCCATCCGGGACGTTTTCCTACGGGCAGTACTTC.

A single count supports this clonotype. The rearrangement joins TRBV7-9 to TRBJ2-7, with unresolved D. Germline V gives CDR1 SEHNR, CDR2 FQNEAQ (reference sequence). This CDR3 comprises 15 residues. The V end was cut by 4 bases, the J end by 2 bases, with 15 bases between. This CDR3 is CASSSRAGATYEQYF. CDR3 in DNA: TGTGCCAGCAGCTCCCGGGCCGGAGCTACCTACGAGCAGTACTTC.

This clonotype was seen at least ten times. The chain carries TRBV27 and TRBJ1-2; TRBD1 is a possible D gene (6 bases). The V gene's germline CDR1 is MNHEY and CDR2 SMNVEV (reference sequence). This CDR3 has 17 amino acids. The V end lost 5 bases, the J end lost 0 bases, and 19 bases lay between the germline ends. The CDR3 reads CASSPLVGTRSNYGYTF. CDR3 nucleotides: TGTGCCAGCAGTCCCTTGGTGGGGACACGATCTAACTATGGCTACACCTTC.

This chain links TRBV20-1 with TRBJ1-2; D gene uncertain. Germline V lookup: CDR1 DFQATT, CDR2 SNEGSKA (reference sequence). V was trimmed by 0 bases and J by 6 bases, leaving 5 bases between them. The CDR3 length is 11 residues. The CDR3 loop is CSARDANGYTF. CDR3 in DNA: TGCAGTGCTAGAGACGCAAATGGCTACACCTTC.

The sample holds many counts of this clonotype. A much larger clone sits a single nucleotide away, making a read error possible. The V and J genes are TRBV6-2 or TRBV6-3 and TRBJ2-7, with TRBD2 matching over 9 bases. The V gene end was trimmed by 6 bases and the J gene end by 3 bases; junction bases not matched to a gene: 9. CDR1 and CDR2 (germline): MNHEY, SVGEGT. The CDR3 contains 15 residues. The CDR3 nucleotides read TGTGCCAGCAGCCCTTTTAGCGGGGGCCGCTACGAGCAGTACTTC. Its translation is CASSPFSGGRYEQYF.

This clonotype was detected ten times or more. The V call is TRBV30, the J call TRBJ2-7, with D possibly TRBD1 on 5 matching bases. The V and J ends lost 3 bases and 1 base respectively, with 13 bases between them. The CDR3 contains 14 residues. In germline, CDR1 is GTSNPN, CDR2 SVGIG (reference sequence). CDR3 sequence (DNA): TGTGCCTGGAGAGGACACGCTGGGTCCTACGAGCAGTACTTC. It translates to CAWRGHAGSYEQYF. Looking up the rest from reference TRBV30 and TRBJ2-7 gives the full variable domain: SQTIHQWPATLVQPVGSPLSLECTVEGTSNPNLYWYRQAAGRGLQLLFYSVGIGQISSEVPQNLSASRPQDRQFILSSKKLLLSDSGFYLCAWRGHAGSYEQYFGPGTRLTVT.

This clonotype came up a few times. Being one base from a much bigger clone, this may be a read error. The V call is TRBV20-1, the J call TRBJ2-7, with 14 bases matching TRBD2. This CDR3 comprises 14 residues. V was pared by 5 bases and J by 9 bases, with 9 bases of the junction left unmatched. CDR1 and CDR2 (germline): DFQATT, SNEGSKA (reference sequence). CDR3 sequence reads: CSAPLTSGGAGQYF. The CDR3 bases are TGCAGTGCTCCTTTGACTAGCGGGGGGGCCGGGCAGTACTTC.

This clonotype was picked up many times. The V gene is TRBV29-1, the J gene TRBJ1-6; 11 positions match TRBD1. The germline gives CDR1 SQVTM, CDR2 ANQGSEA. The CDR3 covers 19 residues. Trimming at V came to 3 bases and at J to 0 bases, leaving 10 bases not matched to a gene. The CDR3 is CSVDRDRGFFSSYNSPLHF. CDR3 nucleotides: TGCAGCGTTGACCGGGACAGGGGGTTCTTTAGCTCCTATAATTCACCCCTCCACTTT. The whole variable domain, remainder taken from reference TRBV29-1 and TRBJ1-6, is SAVISQKPSRDICQRGTSLTIQCQVDSQVTMMFWYRQQPGQSLTLIATANQGSEATYESGFVIDKFPISRPNLTFSTLTVSNMSPEDSSIYLCSVDRDRGFFSSYNSPLHFGNGTRLTVT.

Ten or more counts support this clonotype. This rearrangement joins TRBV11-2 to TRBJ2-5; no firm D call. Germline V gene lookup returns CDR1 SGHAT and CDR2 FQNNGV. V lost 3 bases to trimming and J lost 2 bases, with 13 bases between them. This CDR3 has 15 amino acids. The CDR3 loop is CASSFYTRPQETQYF. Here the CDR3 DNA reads TGTGCCAGCAGCTTCTACACCCGCCCTCAAGAGACCCAGTACTTC.

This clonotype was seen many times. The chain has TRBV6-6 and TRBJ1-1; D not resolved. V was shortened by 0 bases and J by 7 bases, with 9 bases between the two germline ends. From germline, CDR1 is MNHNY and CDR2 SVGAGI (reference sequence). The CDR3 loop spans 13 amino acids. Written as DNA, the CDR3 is TGTGCCAGCAGTTACTCCTGGGCTGATGAAGCTTTCTTT. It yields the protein CASSYSWADEAFF.

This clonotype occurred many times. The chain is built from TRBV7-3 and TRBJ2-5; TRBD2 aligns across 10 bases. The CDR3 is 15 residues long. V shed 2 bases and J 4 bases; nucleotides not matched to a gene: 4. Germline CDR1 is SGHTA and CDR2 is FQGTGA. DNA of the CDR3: TGTGCCAGCAGCTTATCTCGGACTAGCGGAGAGACCCAGTACTTC. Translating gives CASSLSRTSGETQYF. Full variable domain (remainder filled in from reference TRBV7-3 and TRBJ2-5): GAGVSQTPSNKVTEKGKYVELRCDPISGHTALYWYRQSLGQGPEFLIYFQGTGAADDSGLPNDRFFAVRPEGSVSTLKIQRTERGDSAVYLCASSLSRTSGETQYFGPGTRLLVL.

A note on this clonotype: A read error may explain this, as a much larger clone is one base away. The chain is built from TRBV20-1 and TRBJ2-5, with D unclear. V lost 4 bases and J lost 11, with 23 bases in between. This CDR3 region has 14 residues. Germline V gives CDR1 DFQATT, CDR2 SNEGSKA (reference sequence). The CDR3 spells CSAIRTRLSNEQYF. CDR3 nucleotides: TGCAGTGCTATTCGGACCCGCCTGAGCAATGAGCAGTACTTC.

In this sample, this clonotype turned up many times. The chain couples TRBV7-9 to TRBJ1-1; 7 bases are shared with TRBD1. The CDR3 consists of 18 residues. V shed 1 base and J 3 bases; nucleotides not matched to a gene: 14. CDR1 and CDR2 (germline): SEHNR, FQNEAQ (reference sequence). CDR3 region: CASSLVTAHRGFDTEAFF. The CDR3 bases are TGTGCCAGCAGCTTAGTTACAGCGCACAGGGGATTCGACACTGAAGCTTTCTTT.

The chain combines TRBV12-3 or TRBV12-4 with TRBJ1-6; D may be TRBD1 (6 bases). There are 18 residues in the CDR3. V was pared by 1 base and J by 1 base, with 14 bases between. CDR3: CASSLGLGGESYNSPLHF. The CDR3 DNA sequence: TGTGCCAGCAGTTTAGGATTGGGGGGCGAATCCTATAATTCACCCCTCCACTTT.

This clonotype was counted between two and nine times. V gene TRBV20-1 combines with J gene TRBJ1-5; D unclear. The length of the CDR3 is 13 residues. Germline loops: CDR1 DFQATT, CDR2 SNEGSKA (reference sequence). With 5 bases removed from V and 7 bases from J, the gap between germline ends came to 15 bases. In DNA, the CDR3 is TGCAGTGCTGGGGATCGAGGCGACCAGCCCCAGCATTTT. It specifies CSAGDRGDQPQHF.

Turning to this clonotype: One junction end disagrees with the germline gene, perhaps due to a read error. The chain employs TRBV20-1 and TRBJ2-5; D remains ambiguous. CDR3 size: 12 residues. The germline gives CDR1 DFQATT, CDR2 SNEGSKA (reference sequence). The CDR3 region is CSASPVTGPQDF. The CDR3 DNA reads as TGCAGTGCTAGTCCGGTTACGGGCCCCCAGGACTTC.